These T cell receptor beta chains were read from a single sample in a study of blood T cell repertoires in COVID-19. Generated by immunoSEQ multiplex PCR, the TCRdb table keeps only in-frame clones and is missing some. Altogether about 480,000 clones are present, roughly nine tenths being singletons, with the ten largest covering approximately 0.9%. Source material: peripheral blood. The receptors originated from a man between 18 and 35 years old with COVID-19, enrolled during active disease. CDR3s include the opening cysteine and the closing phenylalanine or tryptophan. A D gene is named only where the DNA matches it firmly. Size is stated for part of the rows, as once, few or many counts, or as a class when the clone is expanded.

.	.	12	TRBV5-8	TRBJ2-5	TGTGCCAGCAGCTTCCGTCAAGAGACCCAGTACTTC	CASSFRQETQYF
TRBD1	.	16	TRBV3-1/TRBV3-2	TRBJ2-5	TGTGCCAGCAGCCAAGCGGGACAGGGAGGCGGAGAGACCCAGTACTTC	CASSQAGQGGGETQYF
.	.	14	TRBV19	TRBJ1-1	TGTGCCAGTAGTACGGAGCGGCTGAACACTGAAGCTTTCTTT	CASSTERLNTEAFF
TRBD1	.	15	TRBV30	TRBJ1-1	TGTGCCTGGACCCCGCTACAGGGGGCGAACACTGAAGCTTTCTTT	CAWTPLQGANTEAFF
TRBD1	.	16	TRBV9	TRBJ1-2	TGTGCCAGCAGCGTAGAGGCCCGGACAGGGAACTATGGCTACACCTTC	CASSVEARTGNYGYTF
.	.	13	TRBV5-1	TRBJ1-1	TGCGCCAGCAGCCCGGGAGGCCTAACGGGAGCTTTCTTT	CASSPGGLTGAFF
.	.	12	TRBV29-1	TRBJ2-7	TGCAGCGTGGGGGGGGCAGAGATCGAGCAGTACTTC	CSVGGAEIEQYF
.	.	13	TRBV19	TRBJ2-3	TGTGCCAGTAGCCCGCAGGCCTTCTATACGCAGTATTTT	CASSPQAFYTQYF
.	.	15	TRBV5-4	TRBJ1-4	TGTGCCAGCAGATTTTGGCGGGGGGCTAATGAAAAACTGTTTTTT	CASRFWRGANEKLFF
TRBD2	.	15	TRBV30	TRBJ2-1	TGTGCCTGGAGTGTGATAGCGGGGCCCTACAATGAGCAGTTCTTC	CAWSVIAGPYNEQFF
.	.	13	TRBV18	TRBJ2-1	TGTGCCAGCCGATACTCGACCTACAATGAGCAGTTCTTC	CASRYSTYNEQFF
.	.	15	TRBV9	TRBJ2-1	TGTGCCAGCAGCGCTTGGACTACCCAAGACAATGAGCAGTTCTTC	CASSAWTTQDNEQFF
.	.	14	TRBV7-9	TRBJ1-2	TGTGCCAGCAGCTTTACTGCACAGAACTATGGCTACACCTTC	CASSFTAQNYGYTF
TRBD2	.	16	TRBV4-1	TRBJ2-3	TGCGCCAGCAGCTTCATAGCGGGGGGTGGTCCAGATACGCAGTATTTT	CASSFIAGGGPDTQYF
.	.	15	TRBV5-4	TRBJ1-4	TGTGCCAGCAGCGCAAGGACAGCAACTAATGAAAAACTGTTTTTT	CASSARTATNEKLFF
.	.	12	TRBV5-6	TRBJ2-7	TGTGCCAGCAGCTTGGAAGCCCACGAGCAGTACTTC	CASSLEAHEQYF
TRBD1	.	15	TRBV9	TRBJ1-2	TGTGCCAGCAGCGAGACCCTACAGGGGAGATATGGCTACACCTTC	CASSETLQGRYGYTF
TRBD1	.	16	TRBV19	TRBJ1-2	TGTGCCAGTACCATATCTCCCCCGGGGACAGCTTATGGCTACACCTTC	CASTISPPGTAYGYTF
.	.	17	TRBV7-2	TRBJ2-3	TGTGCCAGCAGCCCCTGGCGAAGTCCGGAGAGCACAGATACGCAGTATTTT	CASSPWRSPESTDTQYF
.	.	12	TRBV12-3/TRBV12-4	TRBJ2-7	TGTGCCAGCAGTTTAGCTAGCGGGACAGGGTTCTTC	CASSLASGTGFF
.	.	17	TRBV4-1	TRBJ2-2	TGCGCCAGCAGCCAAACGACGGGACTTAGCGTATCCGGGGAGCTGTTTTTT	CASSQTTGLSVSGELFF
TRBD1	few	15	TRBV6-1	TRBJ2-7	TGTGCCAGCAGTGAAAATTTGGGACAGCCCTACGAGCAGTACTTC	CASSENLGQPYEQYF
TRBD1	.	14	TRBV5-4	TRBJ2-7	TGTGCCAGCAGCTCGGGACAGGGAAAGAATGAGCAGTACTTC	CASSSGQGKNEQYF
.	.	13	TRBV5-6	TRBJ1-1	TGTGCCAGCAGCTTGGGCGTTTTTACTGAAGCTTTCTTT	CASSLGVFTEAFF
TRBD1	.	20	TRBV19	TRBJ1-2	TGTGCCAGTTCCCACCGTTTAACAGGGGGACAGGGTCGGATTGGGTATGGCTACACCTTC	CASSHRLTGGQGRIGYGYTF
.	.	14	TRBV3-1/TRBV3-2	TRBJ1-1	TGTGCCAGCAGCCAACACAGCCAGAACACTGAAGCTTTCTTT	CASSQHSQNTEAFF
.	few	14	TRBV5-4	TRBJ1-1	TGTGCCAGCAGCTTGGGCAGGGAGGGGACTGAAGCTTTCTTT	CASSLGREGTEAFF
.	.	11	TRBV29-1	TRBJ2-1	TGCAGCACGGGGAGCTACAATGAGCAGTTCTTC	CSTGSYNEQFF
.	.	14	TRBV5-5	TRBJ2-3	TGTGCCAGCACGGACACCAAAAGCACAGATACGCAGTATTTT	CASTDTKSTDTQYF
TRBD2	.	15	TRBV5-1	TRBJ2-2	TGCGCCAGCAGACTGACTAGCGGGAGCACCGGGGAGCTGTTTTTT	CASRLTSGSTGELFF
.	.	14	TRBV30	TRBJ2-5	TGTGCCTGGAGTGCGGCAGGGGGGCCAAAGACCCAGTACTTC	CAWSAAGGPKTQYF
TRBD2	few	17	TRBV18	TRBJ2-3	TGTGCCAGCTCACCACCGTCGCTAGCGGGGGGAACAGATACGCAGTATTTT	CASSPPSLAGGTDTQYF
TRBD2	.	11	TRBV6-5	TRBJ2-1	TGTGCCAGCAGCGGACTAGGTGAGCAGTTCTTC	CASSGLGEQFF
TRBD2	.	15	TRBV6-6	TRBJ2-5	TGTGCCAGCAGTTACTCTGGGGCTAGCGGAGAGACCCAGTACTTC	CASSYSGASGETQYF
.	.	14	TRBV5-5	TRBJ1-1	TGTGCCAGCAGCCCCTTACACAGGAACACTGAAGCTTTCTTT	CASSPLHRNTEAFF
.	once	13	TRBV5-4	TRBJ2-2	TGTGCCAGCAGCATCCGGGACACCGGGGAGCTGTTTTTT	CASSIRDTGELFF
.	.	12	TRBV7-2	TRBJ1-1	TGTGCCAGCAGCTTAGAGCGCACTGAAGCTTTCTTT	CASSLERTEAFF
.	.	12	TRBV28	TRBJ1-1	TGTGCCAGCAGTTTAGTTGGGGGGAAAGCTTTCTTT	CASSLVGGKAFF
TRBD2	.	14	TRBV7-8	TRBJ2-3	TGTGCCACCGCCATTAGCGGGAGGATTGATACGCAGTATTTT	CATAISGRIDTQYF